This T cell receptor beta chain appears in the sequencing data of a study of cytomegalovirus exposure and HLA in healthy donors. Broader study findings: The study designated fewer than 200 TCR beta chains cytomegalovirus-associated.

The donors were part of the approximately 130-subject validation cohort, which stood apart from the roughly 670-subject first cohort. Points on this clone: Its target is unknown.

The CDR3 consists of 11 residues. Profiling relied on immunoSEQ multiplex PCR, and the TCRdb table lists in-frame clones only, not all of them. The sample holds almost 200,000 clones, about 81% seen once. The sample comprised PBMCs. The rearrangement links TRBV21-1 to TRBJ2-1; no DNA check was done on the table's D call, TRBD1. TRBV21-1 is classified as a pseudogene. The source is a woman in her twenties or thirties in good health and CMV-seronegative. The CDR3 DNA reads TGTGCCAGCAAACAGCAGAATGAGCAGTTCTTC. Its translation: CASKQQNEQFF.